These T cell receptor beta chains were read from a single sample in a study of T cell responses to AZD1222 COVID-19 vaccine. TCRdb keeps only in-frame clones here, not all; method: immunoSEQ multiplex PCR. The table shows 140,000 to 150,000 clones, with over 90% occurring only once. Sequencing used peripheral blood, obtained on day 0 of AZD1222 vaccination. These TCRs come from an adult in good health. The CDR3 runs from the conserved cysteine through the conserved F or W.

v_gene	j_gene	CDR3aa
TRBV29-1	TRBJ1-5	CSASDRDGQPQHF
TRBV4-2	TRBJ2-3	CASSPLGRRSDTQYF
TRBV11-2	TRBJ2-1	CASSLFIGRSSYNEQFF
TRBV21-1	TRBJ2-7	CASSGHGRYEQYF
TRBV7-9	TRBJ2-7	CASSSRDSYEQYF
TRBV30	TRBJ1-5	CASTPGGVNQPQHF
TRBV10-3	TRBJ2-7	CAIGWTETTEQYF
TRBV7-2	TRBJ2-3	CASSSGTSGADTQYF
TRBV30	TRBJ1-1	CAWTPGGGGTEAFF
TRBV21-1	TRBJ1-1	CASSTPSGMNTEAFF
TRBV7-3	TRBJ2-3	CASSLGQGEGDTQYF
TRBV6-4	TRBJ1-5	CASKDSTKSNQPQHF
TRBV6-2/TRBV6-3	TRBJ1-5	CASSRSVRGNQPQHF
TRBV19	TRBJ2-1	CASSIDQSGSYNEQFF
TRBV5-6	TRBJ2-1	CASSPTGNEQFF
TRBV18	TRBJ1-6	CASSSIGTANSPLHF
TRBV4-1	TRBJ1-2	CASSAGFRHYTF
TRBV11-2	TRBJ2-1	CASRYQYNEQFF
TRBV11-2	TRBJ2-3	CASSPVGDTQYF
TRBV9	TRBJ2-7	CASSVGARGFYEQYF
TRBV19	TRBJ2-3	CASNGGGASDTQYF
TRBV28	TRBJ1-4	CASRVGTNEKLFF
TRBV27	TRBJ2-7	CASSLSGGGDYEQYF
TRBV30	TRBJ1-1	CAWSVPRTGMSAEAFF
TRBV4-1	TRBJ1-3	CASSQDTGTGSRSGNTIYF
TRBV27	TRBJ2-1	CASSPAAGEIYEQFF
TRBV5-1	TRBJ1-2	CASSFADRTNYGYTF
TRBV30	TRBJ2-3	CAWSSDLAGLGRDTQYF
TRBV5-1	TRBJ2-7	CASSWGSGLAGGPHEQYF
TRBV27	TRBJ1-5	CASSLRENSNQPQHF
TRBV5-8	TRBJ1-5	CASSWGFGTLGPQPQHF
TRBV4-1	TRBJ2-1	CASSLGLESYEQFF
TRBV30	TRBJ2-5	CAWNQGGFGETQYF
TRBV15	TRBJ2-7	CATSRTRGLAGSSYEQYF
TRBV28	TRBJ2-6	CASSPRTVYYSGANVLTF
TRBV4-1	TRBJ1-3	CASSQDRGISGNTIYF
TRBV2	TRBJ2-1	CASSGGQGTTEQFF
TRBV27	TRBJ2-3	CASSSGLDWSADTQYF
TRBV2	TRBJ2-1	CASIRGRVDYNEQFF
TRBV6-1	TRBJ1-2	CASSEGYDRHNYGYTF
TRBV24-1	TRBJ1-2	CATSDADRSYGYTF
TRBV25-1	TRBJ2-2	CASSAVTGELFF